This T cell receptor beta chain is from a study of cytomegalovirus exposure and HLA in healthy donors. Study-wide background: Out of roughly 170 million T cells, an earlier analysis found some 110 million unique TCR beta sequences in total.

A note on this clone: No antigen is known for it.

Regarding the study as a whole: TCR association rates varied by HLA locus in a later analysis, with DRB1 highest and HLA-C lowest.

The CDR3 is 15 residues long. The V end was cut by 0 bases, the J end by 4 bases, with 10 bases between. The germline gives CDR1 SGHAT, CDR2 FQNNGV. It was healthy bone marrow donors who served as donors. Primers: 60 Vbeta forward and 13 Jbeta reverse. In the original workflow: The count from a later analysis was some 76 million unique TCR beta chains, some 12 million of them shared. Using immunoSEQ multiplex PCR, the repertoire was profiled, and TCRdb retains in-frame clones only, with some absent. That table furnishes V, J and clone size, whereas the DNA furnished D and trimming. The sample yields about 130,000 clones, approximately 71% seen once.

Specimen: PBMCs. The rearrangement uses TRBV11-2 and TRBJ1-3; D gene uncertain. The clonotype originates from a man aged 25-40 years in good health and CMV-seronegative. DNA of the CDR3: TGTGCCAGCAGCTTAGATTACGGGTTCGGAAACACCATATATTTT. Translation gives CASSLDYGFGNTIYF.